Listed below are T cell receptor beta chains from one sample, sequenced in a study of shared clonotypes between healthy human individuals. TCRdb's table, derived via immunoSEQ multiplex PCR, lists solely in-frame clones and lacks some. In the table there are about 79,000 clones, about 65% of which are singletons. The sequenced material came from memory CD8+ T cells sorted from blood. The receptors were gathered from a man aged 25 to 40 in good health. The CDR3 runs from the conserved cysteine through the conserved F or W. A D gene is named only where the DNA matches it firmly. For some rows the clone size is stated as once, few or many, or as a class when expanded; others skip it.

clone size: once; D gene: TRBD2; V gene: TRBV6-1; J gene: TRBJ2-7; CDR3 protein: CASSEGLAVGEQYF; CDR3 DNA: TGTGCCAGCAGTGAGGGACTAGCGGTGGGAGAGCAGTACTTC
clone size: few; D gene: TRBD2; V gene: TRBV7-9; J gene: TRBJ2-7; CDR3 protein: CASSSGTSGWEQYF; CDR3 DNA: TGTGCCAGCAGTTCCGGGACTAGCGGGTGGGAGCAGTACTTC
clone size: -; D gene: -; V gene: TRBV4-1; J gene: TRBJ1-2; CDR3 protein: CASSQESEFYGYTF; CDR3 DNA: TGCGCCAGCAGCCAAGAATCGGAATTCTATGGCTACACCTTC
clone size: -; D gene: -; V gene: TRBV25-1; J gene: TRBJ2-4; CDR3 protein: CASSGVSVRENIQYF; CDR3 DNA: TGTGCCAGCAGTGGCGTATCGGTTCGGGAAAACATTCAGTACTTC
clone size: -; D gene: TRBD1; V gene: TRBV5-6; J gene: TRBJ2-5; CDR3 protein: CASSLQGEGTQYF; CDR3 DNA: TGTGCCAGCAGCTTACAGGGGGAAGGGACCCAGTACTTC
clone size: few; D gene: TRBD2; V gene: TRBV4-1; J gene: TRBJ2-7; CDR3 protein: CASSQEAGPYEQYF; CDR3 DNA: TGCGCCAGCAGCCAAGAAGCGGGGCCCTACGAGCAGTACTTC
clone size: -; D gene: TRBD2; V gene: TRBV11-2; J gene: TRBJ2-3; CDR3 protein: CASSLLAATDTQYF; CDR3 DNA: TGTGCCAGCAGCTTACTAGCGGCCACAGATACGCAGTATTTT
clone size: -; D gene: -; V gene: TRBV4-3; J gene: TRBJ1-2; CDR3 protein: CASSQDSQNYGYTF; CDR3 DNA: TGCGCCAGCAGCCAAGATAGCCAGAACTATGGCTACACCTTC
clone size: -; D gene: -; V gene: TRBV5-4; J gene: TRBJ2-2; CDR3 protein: CASSLGARTETGELFF; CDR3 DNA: TGTGCCAGCAGCTTGGGGGCCAGGACAGAAACCGGGGAGCTGTTTTTT
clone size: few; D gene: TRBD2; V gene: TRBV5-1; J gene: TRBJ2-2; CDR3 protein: CASSLVAGGTGELFF; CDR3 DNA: TGCGCCAGCAGCTTGGTTGCGGGAGGCACCGGGGAGCTGTTTTTT
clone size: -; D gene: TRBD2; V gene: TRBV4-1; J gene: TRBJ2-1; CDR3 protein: CASSPGLAGVNEQFF; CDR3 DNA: TGCGCCAGCAGCCCCGGACTAGCGGGAGTGAATGAGCAGTTCTTC
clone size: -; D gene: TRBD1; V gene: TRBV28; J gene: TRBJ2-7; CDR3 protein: CASSSTGFVEQYF; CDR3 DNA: TGTGCCAGCAGTTCGACAGGGTTTGTCGAGCAGTACTTC
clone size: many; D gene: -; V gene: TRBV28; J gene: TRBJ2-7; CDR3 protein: CASRPGHFYEQYF; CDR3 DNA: TGTGCCAGCAGGCCGGGACACTTCTACGAGCAGTACTTC
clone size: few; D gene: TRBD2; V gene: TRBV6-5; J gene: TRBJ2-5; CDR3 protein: CASSQTSVRGETQYF; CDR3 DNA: TGTGCCAGCAGTCAAACTAGCGTAAGAGGAGAGACCCAGTACTTC
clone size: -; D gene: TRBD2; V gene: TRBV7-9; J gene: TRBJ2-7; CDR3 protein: CASSQDSGSFYEQYF; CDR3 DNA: TGTGCCAGCAGCCAAGATAGCGGGAGCTTCTACGAGCAGTACTTC
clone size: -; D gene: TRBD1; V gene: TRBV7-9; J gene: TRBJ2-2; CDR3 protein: CASSPGTGYTGELFF; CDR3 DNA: TGTGCCAGCAGTCCCGGGACAGGGTACACCGGGGAGCTGTTTTTT
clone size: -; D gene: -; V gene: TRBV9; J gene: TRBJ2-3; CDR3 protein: CASSIFPTIGADTQYF; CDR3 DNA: TGTGCCAGCAGCATATTTCCCACCATCGGCGCAGATACGCAGTATTTT
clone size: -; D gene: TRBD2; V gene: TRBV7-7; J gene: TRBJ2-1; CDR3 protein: CASSLATVGTSGLNEQFF; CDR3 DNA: TGTGCTAGCAGCTTAGCGACGGTAGGGACTAGCGGGTTGAATGAGCAGTTCTTC
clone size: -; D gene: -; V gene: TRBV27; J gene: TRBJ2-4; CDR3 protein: CASSYSTGAKNIQYF; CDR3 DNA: TGTGCCAGCAGTTACTCGACTGGGGCCAAAAACATTCAGTACTTC
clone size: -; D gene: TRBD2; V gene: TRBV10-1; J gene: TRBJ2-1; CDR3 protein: CASSATSGANEQFF; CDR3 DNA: TGCGCCAGCAGTGCGACTAGCGGTGCCAATGAGCAGTTCTTC
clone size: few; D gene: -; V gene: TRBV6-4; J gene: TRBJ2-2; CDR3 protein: CASSRTVTGELFF; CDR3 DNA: TGTGCCAGCAGTCGGACTGTTACCGGGGAGCTGTTTTTT
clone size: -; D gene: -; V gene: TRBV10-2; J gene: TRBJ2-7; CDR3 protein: CASSESAGKLYDEQYF; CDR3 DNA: TGCGCCAGCAGTGAGTCGGCAGGGAAATTATACGACGAGCAGTACTTC
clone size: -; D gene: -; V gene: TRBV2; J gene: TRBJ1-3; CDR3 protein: CASSVPSSGNTIYF; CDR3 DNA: TGTGCCAGCAGTGTTCCCAGCTCTGGAAACACCATATATTTT
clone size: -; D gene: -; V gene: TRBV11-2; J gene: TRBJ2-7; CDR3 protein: CASSLELLNEQYF; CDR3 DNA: TGTGCCAGCAGCTTAGAACTTCTCAACGAGCAGTACTTC